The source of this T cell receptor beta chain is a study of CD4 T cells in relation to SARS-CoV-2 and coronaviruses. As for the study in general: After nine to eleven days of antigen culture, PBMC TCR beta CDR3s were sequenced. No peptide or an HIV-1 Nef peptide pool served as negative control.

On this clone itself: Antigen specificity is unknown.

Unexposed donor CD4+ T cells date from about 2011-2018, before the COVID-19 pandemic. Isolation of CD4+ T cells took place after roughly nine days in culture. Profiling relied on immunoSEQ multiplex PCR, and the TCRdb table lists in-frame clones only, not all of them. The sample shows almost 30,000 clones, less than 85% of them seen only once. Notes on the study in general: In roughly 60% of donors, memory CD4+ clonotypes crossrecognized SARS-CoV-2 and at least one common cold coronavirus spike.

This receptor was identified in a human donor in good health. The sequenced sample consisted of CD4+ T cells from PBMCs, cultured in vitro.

The CDR3 region is CASSQSVSYNEQFF. CDR3 DNA: TGTGCCAGCAGCCAATCCGTATCCTACAATGAGCAGTTCTTC. The chain is built from TRBV14 and TRBJ2-1; D not resolved. The CDR3 consists of 14 residues. V dropped 2 bases and J dropped 1 base, with 6 bases sitting between them. Germline CDR1 reads SGHDN; CDR2 reads FVKESK.